This TCR beta chain comes out of a study of cytomegalovirus exposure and HLA in healthy donors. Comment on this clone: What it recognizes is unknown.

Study observations and caveats: In a later analysis, across HLA loci, associated TCR counts were highest for DRB1, lowest for HLA-C.

A multiplex PCR was run with 60 Vbeta primers and 13 Jbeta primers. Sequenced by immunoSEQ multiplex PCR; TCRdb stores in-frame clones only, minus some. Recorded for this sample: about 32,000 clones. Trimming at V came to 3 bases and at J to 2 bases, leaving 13 bases not matched to a gene. The CDR3 extends over 17 amino acids. Germline CDR1 and CDR2: SGDLS and YYNGEE. The chain couples TRBV9 to TRBJ2-7; TRBD1 aligns across 8 bases. Sequenced: PBMCs. The TCR sequence derives from a female donor in good health and CMV-seronegative. The CDR3 DNA follows: TGTGCCAGCAGCGGCCATGGACAGGGCCACCCCGCCTACGAGCAGTACTTC. Residues: CASSGHGQGHPAYEQYF.